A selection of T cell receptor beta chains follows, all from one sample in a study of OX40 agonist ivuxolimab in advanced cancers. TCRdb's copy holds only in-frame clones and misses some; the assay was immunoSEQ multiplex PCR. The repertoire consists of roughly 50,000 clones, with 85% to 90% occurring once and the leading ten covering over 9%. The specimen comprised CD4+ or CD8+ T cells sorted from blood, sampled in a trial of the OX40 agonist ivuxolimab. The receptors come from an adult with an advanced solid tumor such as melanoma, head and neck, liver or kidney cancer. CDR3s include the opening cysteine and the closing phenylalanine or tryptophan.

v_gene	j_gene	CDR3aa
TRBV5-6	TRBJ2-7	CASSLRGTGDEQYF
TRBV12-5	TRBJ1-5	CASGLVTGNQPQHF
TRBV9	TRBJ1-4	CASSSGGGGLEKLFF
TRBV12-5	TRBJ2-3	CASGSPPWPDTQYF
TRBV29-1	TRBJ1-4	CSPRGHPTTNEKLFF
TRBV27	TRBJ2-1	CASSLVQASSYNEQFF
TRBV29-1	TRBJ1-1	CSVVWSEAFF
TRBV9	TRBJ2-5	CASSVHGNEETQYF
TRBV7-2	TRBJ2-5	CASIAVVDPRGETQYF
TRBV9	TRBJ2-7	CASSYRPGSSYEQYF
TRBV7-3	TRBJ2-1	CASSLAGGTPEQFF
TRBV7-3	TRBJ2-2	CASSSGDRGPGELFF
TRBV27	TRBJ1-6	CASRADPGAAYNSPLHF
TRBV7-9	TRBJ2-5	CASSLLAGEETQYF
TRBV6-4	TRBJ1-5	CASSIDSNQPQHF
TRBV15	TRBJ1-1	CATSNGLLLTTEAFF
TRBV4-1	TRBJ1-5	CASSQREGSNQPQHF
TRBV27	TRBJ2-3	CASSPKQGRNTDTQYF
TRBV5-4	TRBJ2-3	CASSLARDFPEADTQYF
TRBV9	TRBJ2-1	CASSRGSGREQFF
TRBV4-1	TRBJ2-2	CASSRQGFADTGELFF
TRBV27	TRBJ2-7	CASSLSPGGPLSSYEQYF
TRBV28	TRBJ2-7	CASSSSYGATPSEQYF
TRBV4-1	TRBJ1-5	CASSQDRQDNQPQHF
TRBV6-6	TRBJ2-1	CASSLNSGNEQFF
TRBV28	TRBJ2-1	CASSFLAGASSYNEQFF
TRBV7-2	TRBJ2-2	CASSLGPGYTGELFF
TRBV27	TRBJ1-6	CASSFLPTGWGSPLHF